This T cell receptor beta chain derives from a study of beta chain features in type 1 diabetes (dated by TCRdb to the late 2010s). Context from the whole study: Patients and healthy donors did not differ in mean age, gender distribution, total cell number or subset yield. Across all samples, some 99 million sorted cells were examined, and cell number per subset correlated strongly with RNA yield. Naive and central memory subsets were obtained from all 30 or so donors, but regulatory and stem cell-like memory subsets were isolated from only 8 patients and roughly eight healthy donors. The study compared TCRB repertoires of sorted circulating CD4+ T cell subsets between recently diagnosed type 1 diabetes patients and matched healthy donors.

The germline V gene specifies MGHDK as CDR1 and SYGVNS as CDR2. Spanning cysteine to phenylalanine, the CDR3 consists of 13 amino acids. Of the read, only the CDR3 DNA is kept; its 39 bases are in frame from base 1. V is pared back by 3 bases and J by 8 bases, with 13 bases lying between the germline termini. From each donor, a single peripheral blood sample of about 100 mL on average was drawn into heparinised tubes. Using a panel that included CD45RO, CCR7, CD25, CD127, CD95 and CD27, naive, central memory, regulatory and stem cell-like memory CD4+ T cells were sorted on a BD FACSAria II. Purity was above 95% for every sorted population. PBMCs were isolated right away by Lymphoprep density gradient centrifugation and were stained directly, without culture. Samples were stained and sorted in pairs, with one healthy donor and one patient per experiment, so that batch effects were minimized. A word on this clone: Its antigen is not yet known. It has no much larger one-base neighbor in the sample; base qualities were not kept.

On the study overall, not on this receptor specifically: Fewer insertions and more nucleotide deletions at VDJ recombination sites were observed in patients with type 1 diabetes, implying thymic rearrangement abnormalities. PCR may preferentially amplify shorter templates, but because patient and control samples were amplified and corrected together, any resulting skew would affect both groups equally. Naive, central memory and regulatory TCRB repertoires appeared more similar among patients than among healthy donors. A moderate but significant shortening of TCRB CDR3 length was observed in type 1 diabetes patients in all four CD4+ subsets. Because small numbers of individuals were included in the HLA sub-analyses, any influence of HLA type on TCRB rearrangement was left unresolved. Because cDNA rather than genomic DNA was sequenced, highly expressing activated cells could have been over-represented, although no difference in activation and CD3 levels was found between groups.

The entire isolated RNA was reverse transcribed using the High Capacity cDNA Reverse Transcription Kit, and thus expressed TCRB transcripts were sequenced. Deep immunoSEQ sequencing was performed on naive, central memory and regulatory T cell samples, with an average of approximately 4 million total reads per sample. After sorted cells were lysed in RLT buffer, RNA was extracted with DNase-treated RNeasy Micro or Mini kits, with the choice depending on cell number. To prevent cross-contamination, every cell subset was processed on its own, while patient and healthy donor samples were processed together. Using the immunoSEQ multiplex PCR, TCRB sequences were amplified from cDNA into 87-bp fragments spanning the CDR3 region. Amplicons were sequenced on the Illumina HiSeq platform. Concerning the study's data processing: PCR bias was computationally corrected using synthetic template baselines, reads within Hamming distance 2 were collapsed, and singletons that could not be merged were discarded. Reads were aligned against IMGT to assign V, D and J genes, CDR3 length and insertions or deletions at six rearrangement sites. Within each subset, clonotype counts were normalized to sorted cell number, after which true diversity and Gini coefficients were computed with the tcR R package. Repertoire sharing was quantified using the overlap coefficient calculated on TCRB nucleotide sequences. As a proxy for the pre-selection repertoire, out-of-frame TCRB sequences from naive cells were analyzed. The table was pulled from immuneACCESS by TCRdb, which kept in-frame rearrangements only. Such tables lose some clones; where checked, under half of the loss comes from unresolved V genes, and the rest has no known cause. That table gives V, J and clone size, and the DNA gave D and trimming. Counted in this sample were around 260,000 clones; roughly 21% of them appeared once. The top ten hold 0.028% of the sample.

Sequencing was performed on naive CD4+ T cells from blood. Per the publication, the cell subset or site label means: true naive CD4+ T cells. The receptor comes from a middle-aged woman with type 1 diabetes. The chain joins TRBV25-1 to TRBJ2-5, with a tentative D gene TRBD2 over 5 matching bases. The bases are TGTGCCAGCAGTGAGTTACGGGGTCGAACCCAGTACTTC. Its translation reads: CASSELRGRTQYF.